These 14 T cell receptor beta chains share one sample of origin, sequenced in a study of T cell repertoires in aging, cancer and after chemotherapy. TRB rearrangements spanning V, D and J were amplified using mixed TRB-A/B primers. TCRdb re-derived calls from the multiplex PCR reads in MiXCR, one entry per CDR3 protein. The sample records approximately 1,800 distinct CDR3 sequences, 28% being singletons. TCR beta rearrangements were amplified from peripheral blood genomic DNA. Sequencing input: blood. These receptor sequences come from a human donor with a solid tumor.

By share, this clonotype counts as medium-sized. This chain connects TRBV5-6 to TRBJ1-2, with a possible D match to TRBD1 (6 bases). The germline V gene has CDR1 SGHDT and CDR2 YYEEEE. The CDR3 covers 14 residues. V lost 7 bases, J lost 0 bases, and 13 bases lay in between. The DNA for the CDR3 is TGTGCCAGCGGGGGCTACTCCTCTAACTATGGCTACACCTTC. Encoded protein: CASGGYSSNYGYTF.

Note on this clonotype: The junction does not match germline at one end; this may be a read error. This chain joins TRBV29-1 and TRBJ1-4; D not certain. CDR3 length equals 12 residues. CDR1 and CDR2 from the germline V gene are SQVTM and ANQGSEA. The CDR3 DNA sequence: TGCAGCGCGAGCGAGGGTAATGACAAACTGTTTTTT. Translation gives CSASEGNDKLFF.

In its sample, this clonotype is medium-sized. This chain links TRBV15 with TRBJ1-2; D might be TRBD1 (6 bases). The V end was cut by 1 base, the J end by 4 bases, with 16 bases between. The germline V gene encodes CDR1 LNHNV and CDR2 YYDKDF (reference sequence). The CDR3 is 16 amino acids. This CDR3 reads CATSRGDRSGGYGYTF. CDR3 DNA: TGTGCCACCAGCAGAGGAGACAGGAGCGGCGGCTATGGCTACACCTTC.

This clonotype is termed medium-sized (0.01 to 0.1%). This rearrangement joins TRBV6-5 to TRBJ2-2, with 9 bases lining up with TRBD1. There are 16 residues in the CDR3. The germline V gene encodes CDR1 MNHEY and CDR2 SVGAGI. With V trimmed by 4 bases and J by 3 bases, 6 bases remained unmatched. CDR3 residues: CASSLQGAPDTGELFF. CDR3 in DNA: TGTGCCAGCAGTTTACAGGGGGCGCCGGACACCGGGGAGCTGTTTTTT.

The chain joins TRBV7-9 to TRBJ1-2; D is perhaps TRBD1 (5 bases). V was clipped by 5 bases and J by 2 bases, with 18 bases between them. The CDR3 extends over 16 amino acids. Germline loops: CDR1 SEHNR, CDR2 FQNEAQ (reference sequence). The CDR3 sequence: CASSPGGYEDNYGYTF. CDR3 DNA sequence: TGTGCCAGCAGCCCCGGGGGGTATGAGGACAACTATGGCTACACCTTC.

The chain employs TRBV7-2 and TRBJ2-5; the D call may be TRBD1 or TRBD2 (5 bases each). The length of the CDR3 is 16 residues. Trimming left V 4 bases short and J 5 bases short, with 20 bases between. Germline V CDR1 and CDR2: SGHTA, FQGNSA. The CDR3 sequence is CASSSGTGALGETQYF. The CDR3 nucleotides read TGTGCCAGCAGCTCGGGGACCGGGGCACTGGGGGAGACCCAGTACTTC. The complete variable domain, with remaining parts taken from reference TRBV7-2 and TRBJ2-5, reads GAGVSQSPSNKVTEKGKDVELRCDPISGHTALYWYRQSLGQGLEFLIYFQGNSAPDKSGLPSDRFSAERTGGSVSTLTIQRTQQEDSAVYLCASSSGTGALGETQYFGPGTRLLVL.

The rearrangement uses TRBV18 and TRBJ1-2; 8 nucleotides align to TRBD1. The CDR3 covers 15 residues. Losses at the gene ends were 3 bases for V and 4 bases for J; bases not matched to a gene: 7. CDR1 KGHSH and CDR2 LQKENI come from the germline V gene. The CDR3 DNA follows: TGTGCCAGCTCACCGGCGGGACAGGCGGGCTATGGCTACACCTTC. Protein: CASSPAGQAGYGYTF.

This clonotype was seen once. The chain links TRBV5-1 to TRBJ1-1; 9 bases agree with TRBD1. This CDR3 region has 19 residues. Germline loops: CDR1 SGHRS, CDR2 YFSETQ. The V segment lost 0 bases and the J segment 1 base; nucleotides outside the gene matches: 13. Written as DNA, the CDR3 is TGCGCCAGCAGCTTGGAGGCGACAGGGGGGATTTCATCGAACACTGAAGCTTTCTTT. It translates to CASSLEATGGISSNTEAFF.

This clonotype is categorized as medium-sized (0.01 to 0.1%). The chain combines TRBV15 with TRBJ2-3; D might be TRBD2 (6 bases). V shed 6 bases and J shed 6 bases, with 16 bases lying between them. CDR3 length equals 14 residues. CDR1 is LNHNV and CDR2 is YYDKDF in the germline V gene (reference sequence). The CDR3 DNA follows: TGTGCCACCAGTGGCGGGAATAAGTGGGATACGCAGTATTTT. Amino acid sequence: CATSGGNKWDTQYF.

In its sample, this clonotype is medium-sized (0.01 to 0.1%). The V and J genes are TRBV5-6 and TRBJ2-2; possible D gene TRBD2, 6 bases. Germline values: CDR1 SGHDT, CDR2 YYEEEE. V gave up 4 bases and J gave up 1 base, with 11 bases separating them. The CDR3 extends over 15 amino acids. The CDR3 loop is CASSRPGVNTGELFF. The DNA of the CDR3 is TGTGCCAGCAGCCGCCCGGGGGTGAACACCGGGGAGCTGTTTTTT.

By proportion, this clonotype is medium-sized. CDR3 nucleotide sequence: TGTGCCTGGACGGGACTAGCGGGAGTTAATGAGCAGTTCTTC. Its protein is CAWTGLAGVNEQFF. The chain combines TRBV30 with TRBJ2-1; 14 positions match TRBD2. Trimming removed 4 bases from V and 7 bases from J; junction bases left unmatched: 3. Germline V gene lookup returns CDR1 GTSNPN and CDR2 SVGIG (reference sequence). The CDR3 spans 14 residues.

The rearrangement joins TRBV6-1 to TRBJ1-1; tentatively, D is TRBD1 (6 bases). CDR1 is MNHNS and CDR2 is SASEGT in the germline V gene. V dropped 5 bases and J dropped 7 bases, with 14 bases sitting between them. The CDR3 is 13 amino acids. The CDR3 sequence is CASSPRGTHEAFF. CDR3 bases: TGTGCCAGCAGTCCCCGGGGGACACATGAAGCTTTCTTT.

The chain is built from TRBV20-1 and TRBJ1-5, with 9 bases aligning to TRBD1. After removal of 4 bases from V and 6 bases from J, the junction contained 7 bases not matched to a gene. The CDR3 consists of 14 residues. Germline lookup yields CDR1 DFQATT and CDR2 SNEGSKA (reference sequence). The CDR3 DNA follows: TGCAGTGCTAAGACAGGGGGTCTCGGTCAGCCCCAGCATTTT. Translating gives CSAKTGGLGQPQHF.

The chain uses TRBV27 and TRBJ1-2; 8 bases line up with TRBD1. V lost 2 bases, J lost 2 bases, and 1 base stayed unmatched. Germline V gene lookup returns CDR1 MNHEY and CDR2 SMNVEV (reference sequence). The CDR3 length is 14 residues. The CDR3 here is CASSLQGANYGYTF. Written as DNA, the CDR3 is TGTGCCAGCAGTTTACAGGGGGCAAACTATGGCTACACCTTC.